The entry that follows covers one TCR beta chain sequence. Its antigen is undetermined. Here immunoSEQ multiplex PCR was the method, and the copy in TCRdb shows in-frame clones only, minus some. The sample lists tens of thousands of clones; roughly 88% were seen once. These data are taken from a study of T cell responses to AZD1222 COVID-19 vaccine. General observations from the study: The study sampled repertoires only after the peak T cell response. Clonal diversity may have been underestimated in mostly white British donors. Within unmutated variant regions lay the reported targets of nearly half of spike-specific TCRs. Vaccine-associated CD4 TCRs spanned spike, dominant at 160-218 and 743-854.

Germline loops: CDR1 SNHLY, CDR2 FYNNEI. This CDR3 is built from 15 residues. V shed 5 bases and J 6 bases; nucleotides not matched to a gene: 9. The sample consisted of peripheral blood, taken on day 0 of AZD1222 vaccination. This clonotype originated in an adult in good health. The V call is TRBV2, the J call TRBJ1-5; 8 bases match TRBD1. The CDR3 loop reads CASSRTQGALQPQHF. The CDR3 region has the DNA TGTGCCAGCAGTAGAACCCAGGGGGCCCTTCAGCCCCAGCATTTT.